This T cell receptor beta chain emerged from a study of blood T cell repertoires in COVID-19. On the study more broadly: The cDNA or gDNA used as material had been derived from T cells, B-cell-depleted T cells, or PBMCs.

Trimming removed 2 bases from V and 5 bases from J, with 9 bases in between. Germline V gene data show CDR1 as GTSNPN and CDR2 as SVGIG (reference sequence). This CDR3 spans 12 amino acids. The authors' processing: By means of reference gene primer amplification, nucleated cell counts were estimated. Sequencing used immunoSEQ multiplex PCR; TCRdb keeps in-frame clones, though not all of them. Clone size and the V and J calls come from that table; the DNA yielded D and trimming. The table shows 300,000 or so clones, with around 86% occurring only once. This receptor was taken from a man in his fifties with active or convalescent COVID-19. The V call is TRBV30, the J call TRBJ1-2, with D tentatively TRBD1 (5 bases). Input material: peripheral blood. CDR3 nucleotides: TGTGCCTGGAGTCCTCGGGGGTATGGCTACACCTTC. It yields the protein CAWSPRGYGYTF.